A selection of T cell receptor beta chains follows, all from one sample in a study of CD8 T cells in ankylosing spondylitis. In TCRdb, the 5' RACE reads were re-called with MiXCR into one record per CDR3 protein. The sample contains approximately 400,000 distinct CDR3 sequences, over 15% of which appear only once. The source material was blood, either unsorted or a sorted T cell fraction (not recorded which). These receptor sequences come from a male donor with ankylosing spondylitis. Both conserved end residues are part of each CDR3. A D gene is named only where the DNA matches it firmly. The size field is filled for only some rows; it gives once, few, many or a size class.

CDR3 length: 15; clone size: many; J gene: TRBJ2-2; V gene: TRBV7-8; D gene: .; CDR3 DNA: TGTGCCAGCAGCTCCCGGGCCGGGGGATCCGGGGAGCTGTTTTTT; CDR3 protein: CASSSRAGGSGELFF
CDR3 length: 15; clone size: .; J gene: TRBJ2-7; V gene: TRBV6-5; D gene: TRBD2; CDR3 DNA: TGTGCCAGCAGTTACCTCCCGACTAGCCCAGCCGAGCAGTACTTC; CDR3 protein: CASSYLPTSPAEQYF
CDR3 length: 12; clone size: few; J gene: TRBJ2-1; V gene: TRBV6-5; D gene: .; CDR3 DNA: TGTGCCAGCAGCTTACAGGGTGGTGAGCAGTTCTTC; CDR3 protein: CASSLQGGEQFF
CDR3 length: 14; clone size: few; J gene: TRBJ2-7; V gene: TRBV28; D gene: .; CDR3 DNA: TGTGCCAGCAGTTCGGGACCGCGGTTCTACGAGCAGTACTTC; CDR3 protein: CASSSGPRFYEQYF
CDR3 length: 13; clone size: .; J gene: TRBJ1-1; V gene: TRBV24-1; D gene: TRBD1; CDR3 DNA: TGTGCCACCATGAACAGGGGGCGATCTGAAGCTTTCTTT; CDR3 protein: CATMNRGRSEAFF
CDR3 length: 14; clone size: .; J gene: TRBJ2-7; V gene: TRBV20-1; D gene: .; CDR3 DNA: TGCAGCACCCGACCGCCAGGATTTTCCTACGAGCAGTACTTC; CDR3 protein: CSTRPPGFSYEQYF
CDR3 length: 16; clone size: few; J gene: TRBJ2-1; V gene: TRBV28; D gene: .; CDR3 DNA: TGTGCCAGCAGTTCCGGCGCTAGGGAGGACCTCAATGAGCAGTTCTTC; CDR3 protein: CASSSGAREDLNEQFF
CDR3 length: 14; clone size: .; J gene: TRBJ2-1; V gene: TRBV7-2; D gene: TRBD1; CDR3 DNA: TGTGCCAGCAGCGACAGGGGCGCCTACAATGAGCAGTTCTTC; CDR3 protein: CASSDRGAYNEQFF
CDR3 length: 16; clone size: .; J gene: TRBJ2-2; V gene: TRBV7-6; D gene: .; CDR3 DNA: TGTGCCAGCAGTAGTAGCCACCTAGGATACACCGGGGAGCTGTTTTTT; CDR3 protein: CASSSSHLGYTGELFF
CDR3 length: 12; clone size: few; J gene: TRBJ2-1; V gene: TRBV11-2; D gene: TRBD2; CDR3 DNA: TGTGCCAGCAGCCGAGCGGGGAATGAGCAGTTCTTC; CDR3 protein: CASSRAGNEQFF
CDR3 length: 14; clone size: .; J gene: TRBJ2-3; V gene: TRBV7-9; D gene: .; CDR3 DNA: TGTGCCAGCAGCTTTGACGGGGACACAGATACGCAGTATTTT; CDR3 protein: CASSFDGDTDTQYF
CDR3 length: 17; clone size: few; J gene: TRBJ2-5; V gene: TRBV5-1; D gene: .; CDR3 DNA: TGCGCCAGCAGCTTGGGACAATTCGGGACCCTCGTAGAGACCCAGTACTTC; CDR3 protein: CASSLGQFGTLVETQYF
CDR3 length: 14; clone size: few; J gene: TRBJ1-5; V gene: TRBV2; D gene: .; CDR3 DNA: TGTGCCAGCACCGATCGGGGGAGCGGACAGCCCCAGCATTTT; CDR3 protein: CASTDRGSGQPQHF
CDR3 length: 14; clone size: .; J gene: TRBJ2-6; V gene: TRBV6-2/TRBV6-3; D gene: .; CDR3 DNA: TGTGCCAGCAGTTATCGGGCTGGGGCCAACGTCCTGACTTTC; CDR3 protein: CASSYRAGANVLTF
CDR3 length: 16; clone size: few; J gene: TRBJ2-7; V gene: TRBV7-9; D gene: TRBD2; CDR3 DNA: TGTGCCAGCAGCCCGGGACTACCCCTCTTCTCCTACGAGCAGTACTTC; CDR3 protein: CASSPGLPLFSYEQYF
CDR3 length: 12; clone size: .; J gene: TRBJ1-2; V gene: TRBV6-1; D gene: .; CDR3 DNA: TGTGCCAGCAGTGAAGCTTGGAGGGGCTACACCTTC; CDR3 protein: CASSEAWRGYTF
CDR3 length: 12; clone size: .; J gene: TRBJ2-1; V gene: TRBV11-2; D gene: .; CDR3 DNA: TGTGCCAGCAGCCCAGGGGCGAGGGAGCAGTTCTTC; CDR3 protein: CASSPGAREQFF
CDR3 length: 15; clone size: .; J gene: TRBJ2-3; V gene: TRBV15; D gene: TRBD2; CDR3 DNA: TGTGCCACCAGCCGACTAGCGGGAGCCCCAGATACGCAGTATTTT; CDR3 protein: CATSRLAGAPDTQYF
CDR3 length: 15; clone size: few; J gene: TRBJ2-1; V gene: TRBV6-1; D gene: TRBD2; CDR3 DNA: TGTGCCAGCAGTAAGCGGGAGTCGGGCTACAATGAGCAGTTCTTC; CDR3 protein: CASSKRESGYNEQFF
CDR3 length: 18; clone size: .; J gene: TRBJ1-3; V gene: TRBV6-2/TRBV6-3; D gene: .; CDR3 DNA: TGTGCCAGCAGTATCAGGGGACCGGACGTCTACTCTGGAAACACCATATATTTT; CDR3 protein: CASSIRGPDVYSGNTIYF
CDR3 length: 14; clone size: .; J gene: TRBJ1-1; V gene: TRBV11-2; D gene: .; CDR3 DNA: TGTGCCAGCAGCTTCCAGGGGAGGAACACTGAAGCTTTCTTT; CDR3 protein: CASSFQGRNTEAFF
CDR3 length: 15; clone size: few; J gene: TRBJ2-5; V gene: TRBV12-3/TRBV12-4; D gene: .; CDR3 DNA: TGTGCCAGCAGTCCGCCGGGGAAGGGGGGAGAGACCCAGTACTTC; CDR3 protein: CASSPPGKGGETQYF
CDR3 length: 16; clone size: .; J gene: TRBJ1-4; V gene: TRBV6-1; D gene: .; CDR3 DNA: TGTGCCAGCAGTCCCCGCGTTGGGCAGGGCGGAGAAAAACTGTTTTTT; CDR3 protein: CASSPRVGQGGEKLFF
CDR3 length: 14; clone size: many; J gene: TRBJ1-4; V gene: TRBV29-1; D gene: .; CDR3 DNA: TGCAGCGTTACTACTGGGGGTACTAATGAAAAACTGTTTTTT; CDR3 protein: CSVTTGGTNEKLFF
CDR3 length: 14; clone size: .; J gene: TRBJ2-6; V gene: TRBV29-1; D gene: .; CDR3 DNA: TGCAGCGTGAAACAGGGAGCTGGGGCCAACGTCCTGACTTTC; CDR3 protein: CSVKQGAGANVLTF
CDR3 length: 15; clone size: .; J gene: TRBJ1-6; V gene: TRBV20-1; D gene: TRBD1; CDR3 DNA: TGCAGTGCTACAAATATACAGGGGACAAATTCACCCCTCCACTTT; CDR3 protein: CSATNIQGTNSPLHF
CDR3 length: 15; clone size: few; J gene: TRBJ1-3; V gene: TRBV20-1; D gene: TRBD1; CDR3 DNA: TGCAGTGCTAGTCAGGGGGACTTGTCTGGAAACACCATATATTTT; CDR3 protein: CSASQGDLSGNTIYF
CDR3 length: 17; clone size: .; J gene: TRBJ2-5; V gene: TRBV6-5; D gene: .; CDR3 DNA: TGTGCCAGCAGTTACACCCGTGTAGGGGGGAGGCAAGAGACCCAGTACTTC; CDR3 protein: CASSYTRVGGRQETQYF
CDR3 length: 16; clone size: .; J gene: TRBJ1-3; V gene: TRBV6-1; D gene: .; CDR3 DNA: TGTGCCAGCACTGAGGCCGGGCCCCAAGGGGGAAACACCATATATTTT; CDR3 protein: CASTEAGPQGGNTIYF
CDR3 length: 14; clone size: .; J gene: TRBJ1-4; V gene: TRBV5-1; D gene: TRBD1; CDR3 DNA: TGCGCCAGCAGCCGGACAGGGTCTGATGAAAAACTGTTTTTT; CDR3 protein: CASSRTGSDEKLFF
CDR3 length: 14; clone size: many; J gene: TRBJ1-6; V gene: TRBV12-3/TRBV12-4; D gene: TRBD1; CDR3 DNA: TGTGCCAGCAGTCCCGGGACAGGGAGTTCACCCCTCCACTTT; CDR3 protein: CASSPGTGSSPLHF
CDR3 length: 14; clone size: .; J gene: TRBJ1-1; V gene: TRBV24-1; D gene: .; CDR3 DNA: TGTGCCACCAGTGCGAGGGCGCTGAACACTGAAGCTTTCTTT; CDR3 protein: CATSARALNTEAFF
CDR3 length: 17; clone size: few; J gene: TRBJ2-5; V gene: TRBV12-3/TRBV12-4; D gene: .; CDR3 DNA: TGTGCCAGCAGTTTCAGCCAGAGCGGCTACTACCAAGAGACCCAGTACTTC; CDR3 protein: CASSFSQSGYYQETQYF
CDR3 length: 15; clone size: .; J gene: TRBJ2-7; V gene: TRBV6-5; D gene: TRBD2; CDR3 DNA: TGTGCCAGCAGTTACTCGGGAGGGAGGTCCTACGAGCAGTACTTC; CDR3 protein: CASSYSGGRSYEQYF
CDR3 length: 15; clone size: few; J gene: TRBJ2-2; V gene: TRBV5-1; D gene: .; CDR3 DNA: TGCGCCAGCAGCTCTGGGACCTGGAACACCGGGGAGCTGTTTTTT; CDR3 protein: CASSSGTWNTGELFF
CDR3 length: 14; clone size: .; J gene: TRBJ1-5; V gene: TRBV7-9; D gene: .; CDR3 DNA: TGTGCCAGCAGCGCAACAGGGTCTCTCCAGCCCCAGCATTTT; CDR3 protein: CASSATGSLQPQHF
CDR3 length: 15; clone size: few; J gene: TRBJ2-1; V gene: TRBV12-3/TRBV12-4; D gene: TRBD2; CDR3 DNA: TGTGCCAGCAGCCCCAAACGGGGGGTGGTGAATGAGCAGTTCTTC; CDR3 protein: CASSPKRGVVNEQFF
CDR3 length: 14; clone size: .; J gene: TRBJ1-5; V gene: TRBV20-1; D gene: .; CDR3 DNA: TGCAGTGCTAGAGATGCACAGGGTACTCAGCCCCAGCATTTT; CDR3 protein: CSARDAQGTQPQHF
CDR3 length: 15; clone size: .; J gene: TRBJ2-1; V gene: TRBV7-9; D gene: .; CDR3 DNA: TGTGCCAGCAGCCGCCGGGCGGTTGAGAAGAATGAGCAGTTCTTC; CDR3 protein: CASSRRAVEKNEQFF
CDR3 length: 16; clone size: .; J gene: TRBJ2-7; V gene: TRBV7-2; D gene: TRBD2; CDR3 DNA: TGTGCCAGCACCATCAGCAGTGGTAGCGGGGTGTACGAGCAGTACTTC; CDR3 protein: CASTISSGSGVYEQYF